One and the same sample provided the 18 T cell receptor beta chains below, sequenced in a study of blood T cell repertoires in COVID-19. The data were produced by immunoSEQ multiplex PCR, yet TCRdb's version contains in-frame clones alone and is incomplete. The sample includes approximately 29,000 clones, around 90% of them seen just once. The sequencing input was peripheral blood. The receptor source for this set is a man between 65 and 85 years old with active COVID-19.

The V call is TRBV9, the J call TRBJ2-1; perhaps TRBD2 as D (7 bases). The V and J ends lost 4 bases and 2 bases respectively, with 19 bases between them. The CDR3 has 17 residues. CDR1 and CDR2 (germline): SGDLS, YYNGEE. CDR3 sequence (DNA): TGTGCCAGCAGCTCTGGGGGGGGCGGGAGAGCCTACAATGAGCAGTTCTTC. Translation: CASSSGGGGRAYNEQFF. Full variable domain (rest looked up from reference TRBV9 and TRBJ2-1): DSGVTQTPKHLITATGQRVTLRCSPRSGDLSVYWYQQSLDQGLQFLIQYYNGEERAKGNILERFSAQQFPDLHSELNLSSLELGDSALYFCASSSGGGGRAYNEQFFGPGTRLTVL.

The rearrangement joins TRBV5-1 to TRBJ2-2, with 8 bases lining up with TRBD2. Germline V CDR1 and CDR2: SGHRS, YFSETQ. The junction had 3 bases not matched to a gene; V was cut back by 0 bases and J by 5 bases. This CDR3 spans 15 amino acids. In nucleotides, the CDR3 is TGCGCCAGCAGCTTGGATTCTAGCGGGACCGGGGAGCTGTTTTTT. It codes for CASSLDSSGTGELFF.

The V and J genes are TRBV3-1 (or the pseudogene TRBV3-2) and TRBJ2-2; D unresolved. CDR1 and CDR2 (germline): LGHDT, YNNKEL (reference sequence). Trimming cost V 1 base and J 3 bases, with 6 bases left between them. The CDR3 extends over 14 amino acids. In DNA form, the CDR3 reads TGTGCCAGCAGCCAAGTTCTTTACACCGGGGAGCTGTTTTTT. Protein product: CASSQVLYTGELFF.

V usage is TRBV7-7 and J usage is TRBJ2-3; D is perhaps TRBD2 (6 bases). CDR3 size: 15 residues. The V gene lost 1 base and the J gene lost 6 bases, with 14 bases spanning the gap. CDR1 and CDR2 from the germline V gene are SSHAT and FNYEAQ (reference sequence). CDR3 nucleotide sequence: TGTGCCAGCAGCTTAGTTCCGGGAGAGGGGGATACGCAGTATTTT. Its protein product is CASSLVPGEGDTQYF.

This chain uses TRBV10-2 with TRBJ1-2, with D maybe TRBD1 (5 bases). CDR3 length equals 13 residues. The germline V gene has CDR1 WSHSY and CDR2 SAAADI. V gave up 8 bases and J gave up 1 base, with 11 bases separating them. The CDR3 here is CASGDRFNYGYTF. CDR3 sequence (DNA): TGCGCCAGCGGAGACAGATTTAACTATGGCTACACCTTC.

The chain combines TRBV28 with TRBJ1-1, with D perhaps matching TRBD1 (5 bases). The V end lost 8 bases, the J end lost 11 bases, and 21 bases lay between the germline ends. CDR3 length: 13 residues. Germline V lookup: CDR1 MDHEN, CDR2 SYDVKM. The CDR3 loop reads CASRAGGTGDAFF. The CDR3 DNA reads TGTGCCAGCCGTGCTGGGGGGACTGGGGACGCTTTCTTT.

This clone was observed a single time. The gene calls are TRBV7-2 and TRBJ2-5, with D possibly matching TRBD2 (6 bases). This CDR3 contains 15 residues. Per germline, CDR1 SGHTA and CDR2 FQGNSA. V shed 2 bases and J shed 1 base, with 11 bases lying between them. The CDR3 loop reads CASSLRGLGQETQYF. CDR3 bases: TGTGCCAGCAGCTTAAGGGGACTGGGCCAAGAGACCCAGTACTTC.

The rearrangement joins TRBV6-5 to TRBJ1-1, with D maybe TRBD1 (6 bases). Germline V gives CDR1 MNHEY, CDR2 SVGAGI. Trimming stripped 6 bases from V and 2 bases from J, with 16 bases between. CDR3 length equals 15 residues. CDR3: CASRADRTANTEAFF. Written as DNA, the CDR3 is TGTGCCAGCAGAGCGGACAGAACAGCAAACACTGAAGCTTTCTTT.

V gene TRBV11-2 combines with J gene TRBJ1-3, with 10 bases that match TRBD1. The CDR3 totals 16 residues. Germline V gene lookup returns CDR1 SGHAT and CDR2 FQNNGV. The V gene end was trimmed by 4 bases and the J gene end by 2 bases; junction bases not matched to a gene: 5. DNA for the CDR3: TGTGCCAGCAGCTACAGACAGGGGGCAACTGGAAACACCATATATTTT. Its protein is CASSYRQGATGNTIYF.

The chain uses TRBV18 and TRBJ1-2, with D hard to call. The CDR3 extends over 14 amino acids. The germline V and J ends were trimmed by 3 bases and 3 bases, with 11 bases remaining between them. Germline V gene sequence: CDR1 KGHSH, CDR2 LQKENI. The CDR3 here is CASSPAQKDYGYTF. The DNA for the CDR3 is TGTGCCAGCTCACCCGCCCAGAAAGACTATGGCTACACCTTC.

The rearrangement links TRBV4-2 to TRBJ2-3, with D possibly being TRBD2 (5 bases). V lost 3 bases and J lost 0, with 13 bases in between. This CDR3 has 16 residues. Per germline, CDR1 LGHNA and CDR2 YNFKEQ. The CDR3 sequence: CASSHLEAVSTDTQYF. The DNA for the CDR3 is TGTGCCAGCAGCCACTTAGAAGCGGTTAGCACAGATACGCAGTATTTT.

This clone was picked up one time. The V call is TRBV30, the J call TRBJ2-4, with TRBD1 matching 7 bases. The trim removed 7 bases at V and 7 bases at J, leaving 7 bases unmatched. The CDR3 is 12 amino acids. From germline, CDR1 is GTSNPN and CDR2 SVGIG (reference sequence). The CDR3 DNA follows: TGTGCCTCTACAGGGGCAGAGAACATTCAGTACTTC. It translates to CASTGAENIQYF.

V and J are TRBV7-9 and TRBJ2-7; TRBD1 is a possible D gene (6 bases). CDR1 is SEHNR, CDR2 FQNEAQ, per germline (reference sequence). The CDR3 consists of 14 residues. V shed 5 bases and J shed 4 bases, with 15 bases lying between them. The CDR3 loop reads CASSRLFTGYEQYF. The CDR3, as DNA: TGTGCCAGCAGCCGATTATTCACAGGGTACGAGCAGTACTTC.

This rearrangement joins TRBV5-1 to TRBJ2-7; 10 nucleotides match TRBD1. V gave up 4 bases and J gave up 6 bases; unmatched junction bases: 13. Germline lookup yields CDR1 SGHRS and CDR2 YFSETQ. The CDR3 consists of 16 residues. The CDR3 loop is CASSPPVGTGDSEQYF. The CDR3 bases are TGCGCCAGCAGCCCCCCAGTGGGGACAGGGGACTCCGAGCAGTACTTC.

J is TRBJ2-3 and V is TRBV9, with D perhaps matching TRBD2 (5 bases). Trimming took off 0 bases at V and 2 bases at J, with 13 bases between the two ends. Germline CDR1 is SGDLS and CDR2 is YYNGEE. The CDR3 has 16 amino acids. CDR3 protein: CASSVASRKHTDTQYF. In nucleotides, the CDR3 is TGTGCCAGCAGCGTAGCTAGCAGGAAACACACAGATACGCAGTATTTT.

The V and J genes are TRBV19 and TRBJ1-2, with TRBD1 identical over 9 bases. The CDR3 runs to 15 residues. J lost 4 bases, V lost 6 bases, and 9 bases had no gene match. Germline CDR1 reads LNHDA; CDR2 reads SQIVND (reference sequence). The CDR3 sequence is CASRERTGGPYGYTF. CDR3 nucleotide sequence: TGTGCCAGTAGGGAACGAACAGGGGGCCCCTATGGCTACACCTTC.

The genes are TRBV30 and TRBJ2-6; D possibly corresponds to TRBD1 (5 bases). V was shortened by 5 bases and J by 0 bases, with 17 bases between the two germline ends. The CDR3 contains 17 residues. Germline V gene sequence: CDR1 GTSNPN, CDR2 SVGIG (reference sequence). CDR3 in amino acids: CAWLRGRARSGANVLTF. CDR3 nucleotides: TGTGCCTGGCTAAGAGGCAGGGCCCGCTCTGGGGCCAACGTCCTGACTTTC.

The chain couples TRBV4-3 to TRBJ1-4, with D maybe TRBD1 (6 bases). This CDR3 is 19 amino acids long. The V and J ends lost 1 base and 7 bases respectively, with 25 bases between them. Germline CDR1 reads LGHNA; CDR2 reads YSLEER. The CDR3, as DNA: TGCGCCAGCAGCCAAGCGCGCGGGAGCTCGACAGGCCTGGGTGAAAAACTGTTTTTT. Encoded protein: CASSQARGSSTGLGEKLFF.